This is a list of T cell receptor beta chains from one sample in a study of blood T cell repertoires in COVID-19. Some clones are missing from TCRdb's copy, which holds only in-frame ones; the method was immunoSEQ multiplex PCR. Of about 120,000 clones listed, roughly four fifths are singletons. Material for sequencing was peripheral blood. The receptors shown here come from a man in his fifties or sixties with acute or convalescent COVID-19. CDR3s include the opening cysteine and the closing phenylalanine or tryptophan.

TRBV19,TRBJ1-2,CASSLKIGDYGYTF
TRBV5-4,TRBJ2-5,CASSGGLGETQYF
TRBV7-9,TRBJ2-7,CASSNSRGSYEQYF
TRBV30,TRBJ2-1,CAWTSGSNEQFF
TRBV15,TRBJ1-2,CATSIFGTYGYTF
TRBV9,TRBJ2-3,CASSPLRARSTDTQYF
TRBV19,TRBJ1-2,CASSPTAGQGGSGYTF
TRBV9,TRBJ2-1,CASSMRGVDEQFF
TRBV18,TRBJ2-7,CASSPPTLGTSNEQYF
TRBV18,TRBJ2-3,CASSPPGADTQYF
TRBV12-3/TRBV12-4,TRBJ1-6,CASNSRSGSPLHF
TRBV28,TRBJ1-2,CASSSVGYTF
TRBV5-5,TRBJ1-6,CASSLVARGISPLHF
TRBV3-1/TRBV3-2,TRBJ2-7,CATRQGNSYEQYF
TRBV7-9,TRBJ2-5,CASSPERQETQYF
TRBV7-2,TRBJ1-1,CASSLISKNTEAFF
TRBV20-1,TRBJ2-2,CSASPSGIRSTGELFF
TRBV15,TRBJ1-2,CATSPLGTNGYTF
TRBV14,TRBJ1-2,CASSDVTGGPYYGYTF
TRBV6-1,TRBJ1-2,CASSEGPGTMAHYGYTF
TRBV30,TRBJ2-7,CAWTVTGGPYEQYF
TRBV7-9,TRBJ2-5,CASSFGGYQETQYF
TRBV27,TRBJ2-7,CASSLLTGYEQYF
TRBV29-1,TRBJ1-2,CSGTTGGVYGYTF
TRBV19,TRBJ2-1,CASSTSWTSGKTNEQFF
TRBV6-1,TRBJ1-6,CASSDRDNSPLHF
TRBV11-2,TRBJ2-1,CASSSTGTLTSNEQFF
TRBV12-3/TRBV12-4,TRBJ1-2,CAARDNLNYGYTF
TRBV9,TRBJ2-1,CASSVGTNNEQFF
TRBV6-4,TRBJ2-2,CASSVAANTGELFF
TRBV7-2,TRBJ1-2,CASSSSTQANYGYTF
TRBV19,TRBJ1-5,CASSPRVDPQHF
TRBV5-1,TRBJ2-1,CASSLDGLRNEQFF
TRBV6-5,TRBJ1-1,CASSYEGVRIPEAFF
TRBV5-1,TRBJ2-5,CASSSSGQGETQYF
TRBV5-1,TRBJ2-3,CASSPRIGGTTDTQYF
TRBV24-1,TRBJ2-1,CATSDLDGGDHNEQFF
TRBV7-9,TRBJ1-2,CASSLAGTGDGYTF
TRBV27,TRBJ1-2,CASSEQGGLGGGYTF
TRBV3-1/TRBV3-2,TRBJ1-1,CASSPRLTGTVNTEAFF
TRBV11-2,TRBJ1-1,CASSLKRVNTEAFF
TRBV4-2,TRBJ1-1,CASSQVEGVNTEAFF
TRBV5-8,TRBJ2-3,CASSLGYRVAGADTQYF
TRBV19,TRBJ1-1,CASSIKRLGAPEAFF